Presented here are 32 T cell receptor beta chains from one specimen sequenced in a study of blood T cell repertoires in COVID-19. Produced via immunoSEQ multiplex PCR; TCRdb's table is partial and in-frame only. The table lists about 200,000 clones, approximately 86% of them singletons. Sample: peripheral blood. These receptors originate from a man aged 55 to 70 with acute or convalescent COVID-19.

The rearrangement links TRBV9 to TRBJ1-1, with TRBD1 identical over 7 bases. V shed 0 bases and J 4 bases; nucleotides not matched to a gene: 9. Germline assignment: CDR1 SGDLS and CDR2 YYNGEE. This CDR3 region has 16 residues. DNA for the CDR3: TGTGCCAGCAGCGTAGGGACCGACAGGGCGGGCACTGAAGCTTTCTTT. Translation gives CASSVGTDRAGTEAFF. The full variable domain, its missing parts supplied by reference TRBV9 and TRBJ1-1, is DSGVTQTPKHLITATGQRVTLRCSPRSGDLSVYWYQQSLDQGLQFLIQYYNGEERAKGNILERFSAQQFPDLHSELNLSSLELGDSALYFCASSVGTDRAGTEAFFGQGTRLTVV.

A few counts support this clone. CDR3 bases: TGCGCCAGCAGTGGTGCAGGTGGCTACACCTTC. It encodes CASSGAGGYTF. This rearrangement joins TRBV10-2 to TRBJ1-2, with no clear D. This CDR3 spans 11 amino acids. CDR1 and CDR2 from the germline V gene are WSHSY and SAAADI. V dropped 4 bases and J dropped 7 bases, with 7 bases sitting between them.

CDR3 residues: CASSQTGRGTDTQYF. CDR3 nucleotide sequence: TGTGCCAGCAGCCAGACAGGGCGGGGCACAGATACGCAGTATTTT. The chain combines TRBV6-5 with TRBJ2-3, with 7 bases lining up with TRBD1. CDR1 and CDR2 (germline): MNHEY, SVGAGI. The CDR3 spans 15 residues. V was clipped by 6 bases and J by 1 base; unmatched bases: 7.

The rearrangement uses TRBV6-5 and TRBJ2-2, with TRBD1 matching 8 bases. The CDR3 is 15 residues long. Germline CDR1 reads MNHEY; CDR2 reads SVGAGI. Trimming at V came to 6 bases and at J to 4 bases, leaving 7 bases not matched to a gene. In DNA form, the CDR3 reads TGTGCCAGCAGCCCAGGGGGCTTAGGCACCGGGGAGCTGTTTTTT. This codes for CASSPGGLGTGELFF.

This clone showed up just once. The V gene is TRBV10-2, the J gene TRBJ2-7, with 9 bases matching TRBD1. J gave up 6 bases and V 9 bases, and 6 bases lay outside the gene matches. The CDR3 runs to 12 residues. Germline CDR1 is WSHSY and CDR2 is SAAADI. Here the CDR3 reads CASRDREGEQYF. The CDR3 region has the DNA TGCGCCAGTAGGGACAGGGAAGGCGAGCAGTACTTC.

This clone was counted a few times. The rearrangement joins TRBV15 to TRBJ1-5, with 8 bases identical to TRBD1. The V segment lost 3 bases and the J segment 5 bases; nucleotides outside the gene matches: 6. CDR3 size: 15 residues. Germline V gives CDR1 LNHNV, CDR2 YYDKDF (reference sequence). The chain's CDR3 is CATSSDRGEDQPQHF. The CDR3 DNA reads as TGTGCCACCAGCAGTGACAGGGGAGAGGATCAGCCCCAGCATTTT.

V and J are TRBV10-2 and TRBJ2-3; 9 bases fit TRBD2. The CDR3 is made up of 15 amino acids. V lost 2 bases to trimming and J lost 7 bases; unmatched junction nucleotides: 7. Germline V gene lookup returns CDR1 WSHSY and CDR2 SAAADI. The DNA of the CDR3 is TGCGCCAGCAGTGAGGGGTTTAGCGGGGGCCATACGCAGTATTTT. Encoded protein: CASSEGFSGGHTQYF.

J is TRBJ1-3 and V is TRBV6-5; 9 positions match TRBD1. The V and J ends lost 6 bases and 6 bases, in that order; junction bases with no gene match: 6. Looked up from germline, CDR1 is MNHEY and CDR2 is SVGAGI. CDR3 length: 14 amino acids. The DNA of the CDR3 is TGTGCCAGCAGGGCACAGGGGGCAGAAAACACCATATATTTT. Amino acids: CASRAQGAENTIYF.

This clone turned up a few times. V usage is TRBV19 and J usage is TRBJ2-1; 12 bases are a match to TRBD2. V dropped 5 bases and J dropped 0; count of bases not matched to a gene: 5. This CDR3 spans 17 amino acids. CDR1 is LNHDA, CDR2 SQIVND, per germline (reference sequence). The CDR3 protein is CASSFTSGGNSYNEQFF. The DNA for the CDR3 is TGTGCCAGTAGTTTCACTAGCGGGGGGAACTCCTACAATGAGCAGTTCTTC.

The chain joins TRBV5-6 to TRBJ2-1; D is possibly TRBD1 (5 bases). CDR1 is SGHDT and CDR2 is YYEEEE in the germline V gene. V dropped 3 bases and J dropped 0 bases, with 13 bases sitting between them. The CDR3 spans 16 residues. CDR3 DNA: TGTGCCAGCAGCTGGTGGGGCTTAAGCTCCTACAATGAGCAGTTCTTC. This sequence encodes CASSWWGLSSYNEQFF.

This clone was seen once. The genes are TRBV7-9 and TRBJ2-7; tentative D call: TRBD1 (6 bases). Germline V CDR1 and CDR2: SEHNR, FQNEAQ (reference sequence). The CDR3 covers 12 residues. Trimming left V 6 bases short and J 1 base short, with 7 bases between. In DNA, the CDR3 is TGTGCCAGCAGGACAGGATCCTACGAGCAGTACTTC. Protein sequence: CASRTGSYEQYF.

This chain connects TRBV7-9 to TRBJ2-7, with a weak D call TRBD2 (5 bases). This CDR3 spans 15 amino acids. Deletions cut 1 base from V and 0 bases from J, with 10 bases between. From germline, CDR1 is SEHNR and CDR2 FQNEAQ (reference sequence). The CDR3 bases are TGTGCCAGCAGCTTAGTCCTGGGGAGCTCCTACGAGCAGTACTTC. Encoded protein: CASSLVLGSSYEQYF. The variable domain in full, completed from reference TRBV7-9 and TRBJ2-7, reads DTGVSQNPRHKITKRGQNVTFRCDPISEHNRLYWYRQTLGQGPEFLTYFQNEAQLEKSRLLSDRFSAERPKGSFSTLEIQRTEQGDSAMYLCASSLVLGSSYEQYFGPGTRLTVT.

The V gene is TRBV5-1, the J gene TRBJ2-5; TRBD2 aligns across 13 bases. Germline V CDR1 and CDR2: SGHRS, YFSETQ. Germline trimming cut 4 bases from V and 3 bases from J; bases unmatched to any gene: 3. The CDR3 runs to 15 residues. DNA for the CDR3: TGCGCCAGCAGCGCGACTAGCGGGGGGAAAGAGACCCAGTACTTC. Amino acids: CASSATSGGKETQYF.

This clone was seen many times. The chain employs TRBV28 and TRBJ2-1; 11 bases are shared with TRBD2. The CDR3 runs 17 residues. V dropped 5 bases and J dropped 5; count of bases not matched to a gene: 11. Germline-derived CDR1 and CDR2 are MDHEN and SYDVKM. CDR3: CASSLWTSGSWNNEQFF. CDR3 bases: TGTGCCAGCAGTCTCTGGACTAGCGGGTCGTGGAACAATGAGCAGTTCTTC.

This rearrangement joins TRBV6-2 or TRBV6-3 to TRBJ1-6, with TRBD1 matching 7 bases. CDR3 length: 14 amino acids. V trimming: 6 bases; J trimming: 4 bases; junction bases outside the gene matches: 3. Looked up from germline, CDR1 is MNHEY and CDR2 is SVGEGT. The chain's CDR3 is CASSRGQYNSPLHF. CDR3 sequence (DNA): TGTGCCAGCAGCAGGGGACAGTATAATTCACCCCTCCACTTT.

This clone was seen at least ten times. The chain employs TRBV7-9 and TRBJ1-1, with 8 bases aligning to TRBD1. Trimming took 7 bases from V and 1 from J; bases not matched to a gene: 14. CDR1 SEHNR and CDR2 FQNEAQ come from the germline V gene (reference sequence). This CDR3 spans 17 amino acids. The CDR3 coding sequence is TGTGCCAGCATCCAGGGGGCGGCGTGGGGACCGAACACTGAAGCTTTCTTT. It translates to CASIQGAAWGPNTEAFF.

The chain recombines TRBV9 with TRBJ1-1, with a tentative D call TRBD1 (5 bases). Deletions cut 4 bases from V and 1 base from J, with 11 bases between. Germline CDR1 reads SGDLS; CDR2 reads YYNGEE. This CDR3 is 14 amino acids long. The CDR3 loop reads CASSNRDRNTEAFF. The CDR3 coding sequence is TGTGCCAGCAGCAACCGAGACAGGAACACTGAAGCTTTCTTT.

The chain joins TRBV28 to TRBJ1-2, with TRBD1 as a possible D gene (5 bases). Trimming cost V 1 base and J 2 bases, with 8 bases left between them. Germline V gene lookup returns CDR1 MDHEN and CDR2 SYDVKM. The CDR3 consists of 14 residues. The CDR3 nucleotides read TGTGCCAGCAGTTTATTCGGGGGGAACTATGGCTACACCTTC. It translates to CASSLFGGNYGYTF.

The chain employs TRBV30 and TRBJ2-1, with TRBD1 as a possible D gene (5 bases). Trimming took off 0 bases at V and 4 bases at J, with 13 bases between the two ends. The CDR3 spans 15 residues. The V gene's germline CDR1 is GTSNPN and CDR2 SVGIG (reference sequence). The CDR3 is CAWSVQDWAYNEQFF. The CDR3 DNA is TGTGCCTGGAGTGTACAGGATTGGGCATACAATGAGCAGTTCTTC.

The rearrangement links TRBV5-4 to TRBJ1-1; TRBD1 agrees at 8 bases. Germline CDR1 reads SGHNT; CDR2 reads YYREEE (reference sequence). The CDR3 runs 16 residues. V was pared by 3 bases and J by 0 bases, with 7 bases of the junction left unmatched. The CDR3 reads CASSSGGARVNTEAFF. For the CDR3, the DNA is TGTGCCAGCAGCTCAGGGGGCGCGAGAGTGAACACTGAAGCTTTCTTT. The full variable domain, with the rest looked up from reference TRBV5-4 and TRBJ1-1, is ETGVTQSPTHLIKTRGQQVTLRCSSQSGHNTVSWYQQALGQGPQFIFQYYREEENGRGNFPPRFSGLQFPNYSSELNVNALELDDSALYLCASSSGGARVNTEAFFGQGTRLTVV.

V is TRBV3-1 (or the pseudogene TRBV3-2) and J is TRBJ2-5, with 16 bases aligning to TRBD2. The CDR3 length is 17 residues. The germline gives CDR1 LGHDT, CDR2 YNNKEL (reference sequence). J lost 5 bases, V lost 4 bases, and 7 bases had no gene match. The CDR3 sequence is CASSLGTSGGAWETQYF. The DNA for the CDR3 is TGTGCCAGCAGCCTCGGGACTAGCGGGGGGGCCTGGGAGACCCAGTACTTC.

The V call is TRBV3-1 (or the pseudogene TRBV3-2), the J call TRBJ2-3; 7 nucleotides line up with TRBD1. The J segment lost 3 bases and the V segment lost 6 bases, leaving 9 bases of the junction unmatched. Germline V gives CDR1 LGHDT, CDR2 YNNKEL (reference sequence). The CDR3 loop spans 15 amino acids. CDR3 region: CASSPYRGVTDTQYF. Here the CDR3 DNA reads TGTGCCAGCAGTCCTTACAGGGGAGTAACAGATACGCAGTATTTT.

Written as DNA, the CDR3 is TGTGCCAGTATAGGGGGCCCGCGCTTCGACAGCTCCTACGAGCAGTACTTC. It encodes CASIGGPRFDSSYEQYF. The rearrangement links TRBV19 to TRBJ2-7; 7 nucleotides line up with TRBD1. Per germline, CDR1 LNHDA and CDR2 SQIVND (reference sequence). The CDR3 contains 17 residues. J gave up 0 bases and V 7 bases, and 15 bases lay outside the gene matches.

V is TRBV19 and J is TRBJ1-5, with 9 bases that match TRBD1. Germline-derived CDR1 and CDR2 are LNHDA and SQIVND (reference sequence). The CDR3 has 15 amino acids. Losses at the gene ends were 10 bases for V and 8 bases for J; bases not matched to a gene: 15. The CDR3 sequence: CATKPSGTGQKPQHF. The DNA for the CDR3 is TGTGCCACCAAGCCCAGCGGGACAGGGCAAAAGCCCCAGCATTTT.

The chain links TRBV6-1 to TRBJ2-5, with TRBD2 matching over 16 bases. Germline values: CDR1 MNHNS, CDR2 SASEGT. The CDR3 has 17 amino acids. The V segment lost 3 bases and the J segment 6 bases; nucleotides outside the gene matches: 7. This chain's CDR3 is CASSEGPGLAGGKTQYF. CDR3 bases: TGTGCCAGCAGTGAGGGGCCGGGACTAGCGGGAGGGAAGACCCAGTACTTC.

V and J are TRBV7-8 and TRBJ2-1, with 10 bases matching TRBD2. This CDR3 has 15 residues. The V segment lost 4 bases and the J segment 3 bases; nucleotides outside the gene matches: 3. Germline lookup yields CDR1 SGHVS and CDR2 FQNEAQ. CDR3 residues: CASSSTSGDYNEQFF. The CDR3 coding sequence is TGTGCCAGCAGCTCCACTAGCGGGGACTACAATGAGCAGTTCTTC.

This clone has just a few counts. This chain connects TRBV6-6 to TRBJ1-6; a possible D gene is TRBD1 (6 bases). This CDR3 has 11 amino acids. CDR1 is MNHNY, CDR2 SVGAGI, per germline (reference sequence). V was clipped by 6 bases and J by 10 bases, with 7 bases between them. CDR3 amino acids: CASSQGSPLHF. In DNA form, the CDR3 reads TGTGCCAGCAGCCAGGGGTCACCCCTCCACTTT.

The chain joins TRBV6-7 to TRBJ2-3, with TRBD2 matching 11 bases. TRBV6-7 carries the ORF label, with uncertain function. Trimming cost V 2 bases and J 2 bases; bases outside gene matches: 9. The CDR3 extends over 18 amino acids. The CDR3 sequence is CASSYGILAGGYTDTQYF. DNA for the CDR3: TGTGCCAGCAGTTACGGGATTCTAGCGGGGGGTTACACAGATACGCAGTATTTT.

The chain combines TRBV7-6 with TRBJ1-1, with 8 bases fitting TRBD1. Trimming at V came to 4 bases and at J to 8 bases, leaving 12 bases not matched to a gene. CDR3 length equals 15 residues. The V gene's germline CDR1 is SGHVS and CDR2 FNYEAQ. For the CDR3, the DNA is TGTGCCAGCAGCTCAAATACAGGGGGTTCCCCCGAAGCTTTCTTT. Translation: CASSSNTGGSPEAFF.

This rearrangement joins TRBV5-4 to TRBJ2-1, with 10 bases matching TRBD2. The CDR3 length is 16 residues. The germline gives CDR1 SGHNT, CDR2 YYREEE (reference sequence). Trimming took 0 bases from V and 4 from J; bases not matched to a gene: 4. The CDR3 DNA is TGTGCCAGCAGCTTGGCCCCAGCGGGGGGGTACAATGAGCAGTTCTTC. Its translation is CASSLAPAGGYNEQFF.

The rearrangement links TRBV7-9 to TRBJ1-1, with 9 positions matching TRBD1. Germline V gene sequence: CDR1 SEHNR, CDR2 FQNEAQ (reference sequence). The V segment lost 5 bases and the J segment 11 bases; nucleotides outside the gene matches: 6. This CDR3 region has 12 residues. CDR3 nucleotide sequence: TGTGCCAGCAGCAAGCGGACAGGGGAGGCTTTCTTT. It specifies CASSKRTGEAFF.

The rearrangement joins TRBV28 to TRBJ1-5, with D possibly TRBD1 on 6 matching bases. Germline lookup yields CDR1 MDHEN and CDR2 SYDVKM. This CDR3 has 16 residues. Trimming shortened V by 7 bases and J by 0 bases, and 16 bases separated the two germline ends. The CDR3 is CASIGGGVSSNQPQHF. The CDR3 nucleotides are TGTGCCAGCATCGGAGGGGGGGTGAGTAGCAATCAGCCCCAGCATTTT.